The 32 T cell receptor beta chains in this list originate from one sample, sequenced in a study of patients and donors after allogeneic stem cell transplantation. TCRdb independently ran MiXCR on the RT-PCR reads; one entry per CDR3 protein. Here the sample spans roughly 140,000 distinct CDR3 sequences, 30% to 45% being singletons. Sequencing was done on a sample of blood, either unsorted or a sorted T cell fraction (not recorded which). These receptors were taken from a human donor who was either an allogeneic HSCT recipient or a stem cell or donor lymphocyte infusion donor (not recorded which). It is not recorded whose cells these are; they may come from a transplant donor.

This chain joins TRBV7-9 and TRBJ1-4, with 9 bases matching TRBD1. CDR3 length equals 17 residues. CDR1 is SEHNR and CDR2 is FQNEAQ in the germline V gene (reference sequence). Trimming at V came to 5 bases and at J to 7 bases, leaving 14 bases not matched to a gene. CDR3 nucleotides: TGTGCCAGCAGCGCTCCCGGGACAGGGATTGGCGGTGAAAAACTGTTTTTT. Translation gives CASSAPGTGIGGEKLFF.

This sequence joins TRBV9 and TRBJ2-3; D is ambiguous. This CDR3 is 13 amino acids long. Trimming pared 4 bases from V and 4 bases from J, leaving 10 bases between. The germline V gene has CDR1 SGDLS and CDR2 YYNGEE. In DNA, the CDR3 is TGTGCCAGCAGCCCCCCAGTTGCAGATACGCAGTATTTT. This gives the protein CASSPPVADTQYF.

The genes are TRBV12-3 or TRBV12-4 and TRBJ1-2; D remains unclear. V was shortened by 6 bases and J by 0 bases, with 11 bases between the two germline ends. The CDR3 runs to 14 residues. In DNA, the CDR3 is TGTGCCAGCAGCCGTGTCCCAGCTAACTATGGCTACACCTTC. It yields the protein CASSRVPANYGYTF.

The chain has TRBV20-1 and TRBJ2-1; 9 bases are a match to TRBD1. V lost 6 bases, J lost 6 bases, and 15 bases stayed unmatched. The CDR3 runs to 16 residues. The germline CDR1 and CDR2 sequences are DFQATT and SNEGSKA (reference sequence). The CDR3 loop is CSADTSGTGRRNEQFF. CDR3 sequence (DNA): TGCAGTGCCGATACCTCCGGGACAGGGCGTCGCAATGAGCAGTTCTTC.

This rearrangement joins TRBV3-1 to TRBJ2-3; D perhaps matches TRBD2 (5 bases). Trimming took 1 base from V and 2 from J, leaving 7 bases between them. This CDR3 region has 14 residues. CDR1 is LGHDT, CDR2 YNNKEL, per germline (reference sequence). CDR3 in DNA: TGTGCCAGCAGCCAAGGGCGGGTCACAGATACGCAGTATTTT. This translates into CASSQGRVTDTQYF.

CDR3 DNA sequence: TGTGCCAGCAGTCCCGGGGCGTACAATGAGCAGTTCTTC. Translated: CASSPGAYNEQFF. This chain uses TRBV6-6 with TRBJ2-1; TRBD1 or TRBD2 may be the D gene (5 bases each). Looked up from germline, CDR1 is MNHNY and CDR2 is SVGAGI (reference sequence). Trimming cost V 5 bases and J 4 bases, with 9 bases left between them. This CDR3 has 13 amino acids.

To note about this clonotype: A single base separates this from a much larger clone, so it may be a read error. The rearrangement links TRBV20-1 to TRBJ2-3, with 9 bases lining up with TRBD2. Germline V gene data show CDR1 as DFQATT and CDR2 as SNEGSKA (reference sequence). V dropped 4 bases and J dropped 1; count of bases not matched to a gene: 12. The CDR3 covers 17 residues. The DNA for the CDR3 is TGCAGTGCTACATCTTCCCAACTAGCGGGCCGCACAGATACGCAGTATTTT. Residues: CSATSSQLAGRTDTQYF.

The rearrangement joins TRBV4-3 to TRBJ1-4, with unresolved D. V lost 0 bases and J 6 bases, leaving 8 bases between the germline ends. Germline-derived CDR1 and CDR2 are LGHNA and YSLEER. The CDR3 has 14 residues. CDR3 amino acids: CASSQEGRDEKLFF. The CDR3 bases are TGCGCCAGCAGCCAAGAGGGCCGGGATGAAAAACTGTTTTTT.

This clonotype was counted only a few times. The chain joins TRBV20-1 to TRBJ1-1; no definite D call. This CDR3 comprises 14 residues. Germline V CDR1 and CDR2: DFQATT, SNEGSKA (reference sequence). V was shortened by 6 bases and J by 0 bases, with 14 bases between the two germline ends. CDR3 in DNA: TGCAGTGCCCCTTTGGGGTTTATGAACACTGAAGCTTTCTTT. Amino acid sequence: CSAPLGFMNTEAFF.

In its sample, this clonotype was seen once. The genes are TRBV7-2 and TRBJ1-4, with a tentative D call TRBD1 (5 bases). Trimming cost V 2 bases and J 1 base, with 8 bases left between them. Germline V gene lookup returns CDR1 SGHTA and CDR2 FQGNSA. This CDR3 spans 15 amino acids. CDR3 in amino acids: CASSLLGVTNEKLFF. CDR3 in DNA: TGTGCCAGCAGCTTACTGGGGGTAACTAATGAAAAACTGTTTTTT.

The rearrangement links TRBV6-2 or TRBV6-3 to TRBJ2-3; 8 bases are a match to TRBD2. Unmatched junction bases numbered 4, after V lost 5 bases and J lost 3 bases. From germline, CDR1 is MNHEY and CDR2 SVGEGT. The CDR3 is 14 residues long. CDR3 sequence: CASSAGLVTDTQYF. CDR3 sequence (DNA): TGTGCCAGCAGTGCGGGACTAGTGACAGATACGCAGTATTTT.

Only a few counts were recorded for this clonotype. The rearrangement joins TRBV7-6 to TRBJ2-1, with 8 positions matching TRBD2. The CDR3 sequence is 16 residues long. In germline, CDR1 is SGHVS, CDR2 FNYEAQ. The ends lost 1 base at V and 4 bases at J; junction bases unmatched: 6. This CDR3 is CASSLGESGGYNEQFF. CDR3 nucleotides: TGTGCCAGCAGCTTAGGAGAGAGCGGGGGATACAATGAGCAGTTCTTC.

The gene calls are TRBV28 and TRBJ1-2; D not resolved. CDR1 MDHEN and CDR2 SYDVKM come from the germline V gene. The CDR3 extends over 14 amino acids. Trimming left V 5 bases short and J 4 bases short, with 14 bases between. CDR3 sequence (DNA): TGTGCCAGCAGTCTACTATCGGACTCCTATGGCTACACCTTC. It yields the protein CASSLLSDSYGYTF.

The CDR3 nucleotides are TGTGCCATCGTTGGGACAGGGGGAATTAATGAAAAACTGTTTTTT. As protein: CAIVGTGGINEKLFF. This chain joins TRBV7-9 and TRBJ1-4; 11 bases are a match to TRBD1. From germline, CDR1 is SEHNR and CDR2 FQNEAQ (reference sequence). The CDR3 sequence is 15 residues long. Trimming cost V 10 bases and J 4 bases; bases outside gene matches: 8.

The chain carries TRBV15 and TRBJ1-1, with D perhaps TRBD1 (5 bases). This CDR3 is built from 14 residues. The ends were cut back, 4 bases at V and 2 bases at J, with 11 bases in the middle. The V gene's germline CDR1 is LNHNV and CDR2 YYDKDF (reference sequence). The CDR3 spells CATSKPGPNTEAFF. In DNA form, the CDR3 reads TGTGCCACCAGCAAGCCGGGACCAAACACTGAAGCTTTCTTT.

The sample holds one count of this clonotype. The chain links TRBV20-1 to TRBJ2-3; 7 nucleotides match TRBD2. The CDR3 spans 13 residues. Germline V gene sequence: CDR1 DFQATT, CDR2 SNEGSKA (reference sequence). With 1 base clipped from V and 5 bases from J, the junction kept 3 bases outside the gene matches. The CDR3 nucleotides are TGCAGTGCTAGAGGGGGCGGGAGAGATACGCAGTATTTT. Protein sequence: CSARGGGRDTQYF.

This clonotype was found many times. The chain links TRBV7-6 to TRBJ1-1; tentative D call: TRBD1 (5 bases). CDR1 and CDR2 from the germline V gene are SGHVS and FNYEAQ. This CDR3 comprises 14 residues. V lost 3 bases and J 2 bases, leaving 10 bases between the germline ends. DNA for the CDR3: TGTGCCAGCAGCTTGAGACAGCTAAACACTGAAGCTTTCTTT. Protein sequence: CASSLRQLNTEAFF. Filled out from reference TRBV7-6 and TRBJ1-1, the complete variable domain reads GAGVSQSPRYKVTKRGQDVALRCDPISGHVSLYWYRQALGQGPEFLTYFNYEAQQDKSGLPNDRFSAERPEGSISTLTIQRTEQRDSAMYRCASSLRQLNTEAFFGQGTRLTVV.

This clonotype was seen a few times. The rearrangement joins TRBV10-3 to TRBJ2-5; D unclear. With 3 bases removed from V and 5 bases from J, the gap between germline ends came to 4 bases. The germline CDR1 and CDR2 sequences are ENHRY and SYGVKD. This CDR3 has 11 residues. The chain's CDR3 is CAISDTETQYF. The CDR3 coding sequence is TGTGCCATCAGTGATACGGAGACCCAGTACTTC.

The genes are TRBV12-3 or TRBV12-4 and TRBJ1-5; D is possibly TRBD1 (5 bases). Trimming left V 3 bases short and J 0 bases short, with 15 bases between. This CDR3 spans 17 amino acids. The chain's CDR3 is CASSFATGGRSNQPQHF. The CDR3 DNA is TGTGCCAGCAGTTTCGCCACCGGGGGTCGTAGCAATCAGCCCCAGCATTTT.

This chain joins TRBV27 and TRBJ2-7; 7 nucleotides agree with TRBD2. The J segment lost 3 bases and the V segment lost 4 bases, leaving 12 bases of the junction unmatched. CDR1 is MNHEY, CDR2 SMNVEV, per germline (reference sequence). This CDR3 is built from 16 residues. CDR3 DNA: TGTGCCAGCAGTTACCGAGCGGGACCGGCCGGCTACGAGCAGTACTTC. It translates to CASSYRAGPAGYEQYF.

This clonotype was counted a few times. V is TRBV20-1 and J is TRBJ2-1; 9 bases map to TRBD2. Germline-derived CDR1 and CDR2 are DFQATT and SNEGSKA (reference sequence). CDR3 size: 15 residues. The J segment lost 4 bases and the V segment lost 5 bases, leaving 9 bases of the junction unmatched. The CDR3 sequence: CSADSLAGKYNEQFF. The CDR3 nucleotides read TGCAGTGCTGACTCTCTAGCGGGGAAATACAATGAGCAGTTCTTC.

A few counts support this clonotype. This chain joins TRBV5-1 and TRBJ1-5; D perhaps matches TRBD1 (6 bases). This CDR3 spans 16 amino acids. Germline CDR1 reads SGHRS; CDR2 reads YFSETQ. V shed 0 bases and J shed 2 bases, with 12 bases lying between them. The DNA of the CDR3 is TGCGCCAGCAGCTTGGGCCCAGGGGATGGCAATCAGCCCCAGCATTTT. Its translation: CASSLGPGDGNQPQHF.

This chain links TRBV7-8 with TRBJ1-1, with unresolved D. Germline assignment: CDR1 SGHVS and CDR2 FQNEAQ. This CDR3 is built from 13 residues. V was clipped by 4 bases and J by 8 bases, with 14 bases between them. CDR3 sequence (DNA): TGTGCCAGCAGCTCGGAGGTGGGATACGAAGCTTTCTTT. Translating it yields CASSSEVGYEAFF.

This clonotype showed up just a few times. V is TRBV12-3 or TRBV12-4 and J is TRBJ1-5; D gene unclear. Trimming took 5 bases from V and 3 from J, leaving 14 bases between them. The CDR3 is made up of 15 amino acids. The CDR3 DNA is TGTGCCAGCAGTCCCGGTAGGGATTCCAATCAGCCCCAGCATTTT. It yields the protein CASSPGRDSNQPQHF.

The rearrangement links TRBV2 to TRBJ2-3, with 14 bases lining up with TRBD2. Germline V gene sequence: CDR1 SNHLY, CDR2 FYNNEI. V shed 5 bases and J 0 bases; nucleotides not matched to a gene: 7. This CDR3 is 18 amino acids long. The CDR3 DNA reads as TGTGCCAGCAGTACAGGACTAGCGGGGGGCCGAAGCACAGATACGCAGTATTTT. Its protein product is CASSTGLAGGRSTDTQYF.

The chain recombines TRBV28 with TRBJ1-2; D possibly corresponds to TRBD1 (6 bases). The V gene's germline CDR1 is MDHEN and CDR2 SYDVKM. V was trimmed by 3 bases and J by 3 bases, leaving 17 bases between them. The length of the CDR3 is 16 residues. The CDR3 spells CASSFWAGASDYGYTF. The CDR3 region has the DNA TGTGCCAGCAGTTTCTGGGCAGGGGCATCCGACTATGGCTACACCTTC.

The chain employs TRBV19 and TRBJ1-5; D is ambiguous. The CDR3 loop spans 16 amino acids. CDR1 and CDR2 from the germline V gene are LNHDA and SQIVND (reference sequence). Between the trimmed V and J ends, which lost 7 bases and 5 bases, there was a span of 21 bases. CDR3: CASTDLRSGFDQPQHF. In nucleotides, the CDR3 is TGTGCCAGTACCGATCTACGGTCGGGGTTTGATCAGCCCCAGCATTTT.

V gene TRBV20-1 combines with J gene TRBJ1-4, with TRBD1 as a possible D gene (5 bases). Per germline, CDR1 DFQATT and CDR2 SNEGSKA (reference sequence). This CDR3 region has 15 residues. V lost 0 bases, J lost 1 base, and 9 bases lay in between. CDR3 coding DNA: TGCAGTGCTAGAGATCTGAGGGGAACTAATGAAAAACTGTTTTTT. As protein: CSARDLRGTNEKLFF.

The chain joins TRBV12-3 or TRBV12-4 to TRBJ1-6; no firm D call. The CDR3 is 14 amino acids. V lost 1 base and J 3 bases, leaving 4 bases between the germline ends. The CDR3 DNA reads TGTGCCAGCAGTTTAGGGGTCTATAATTCACCCCTCCACTTT. It encodes CASSLGVYNSPLHF.

This clonotype was seen only a few times. This chain joins TRBV7-2 and TRBJ1-3; TRBD1 aligns across 9 bases. Germline V lookup: CDR1 SGHTA, CDR2 FQGNSA. The CDR3 covers 16 residues. V shed 1 base, J shed 9 bases, and the junction held 10 bases outside the gene matches. The CDR3 sequence: CASSLEGTGLRGTIYF. The CDR3 bases are TGTGCCAGCAGCTTAGAAGGGACAGGGCTTCGGGGCACCATATATTTT.

This clonotype was seen more than once but under ten times. The chain is built from TRBV12-3 or TRBV12-4 and TRBJ2-7, with no clear D. The CDR3 contains 15 residues. The V end lost 4 bases, the J end lost 5 bases, and 18 bases lay between the germline ends. The CDR3 is CASSSVGWGPDEQYF. In nucleotides, the CDR3 is TGTGCCAGCAGTTCGGTGGGGTGGGGTCCCGACGAGCAGTACTTC.

The chain is built from TRBV6-1 and TRBJ1-2; TRBD1 matches at 8 bases. The germline CDR1 and CDR2 sequences are MNHNS and SASEGT. The CDR3 sequence is 13 residues long. V dropped 5 bases and J dropped 6; count of bases not matched to a gene: 5. CDR3 region: CASSWTGLDGYTF. The CDR3 DNA reads as TGTGCCAGCAGTTGGACAGGGTTGGATGGCTACACCTTC.